This T cell receptor (beta chain) was sequenced in a study of cytomegalovirus exposure and HLA in healthy donors. Study outcomes and limitations: The listing of roughly 160 TCR beta chains classed them as cytomegalovirus-associated. Previously analyzed data showed that most TCR beta V segments were productive at a frequency of about 87% or about 30%.

CDR1 and CDR2 from the germline V gene are SGHRS and YFSETQ. Trimming took off 1 base at V and 0 bases at J, with 10 bases between the two ends. This CDR3 comprises 16 residues. In the PCR, 60 Vbeta and 13 Jbeta primers were used. Authors' processing steps: It was a later analysis that counted roughly 79 million unique TCR beta chains, of which 8.5 million to 12 million were shared. Here immunoSEQ multiplex PCR was the method, and the copy in TCRdb shows in-frame clones only, minus some. That table is the source of V, J and clone size, and D and trimming were worked out from the DNA. The top ten hold roughly 3.8% of the sample, which has about 98,000 clones, about 80% seen once. This clone has a handful of counts. Its antigen is not known.

The J gene is TRBJ2-2, the V gene TRBV5-1; tentative D call: TRBD1 (5 bases). The sequence was obtained from a female donor in good health and CMV-seropositive. The sample was PBMCs. The DNA for the CDR3 is TGCGCCAGCAGCTTGTTACAGGATCCGAACACCGGGGAGCTGTTTTTT. Protein: CASSLLQDPNTGELFF.